The 15 T cell receptor beta chains in this list originate from one sample, sequenced in a study of blood T cells in healthy people across ages. Next came a second PCR, run for about 7 to 12 cycles, which used a sample-barcoded 5' primer along with a J-beta primer mix. MiXCR, applied by TCRdb to the 5' RACE reads, yields one record per CDR3 protein. Of 1.6 million or so distinct CDR3 sequences listed, about 35% are singletons. The sequencing sample was made of blood. The receptors stem from a woman under 40 in good health.

The J gene is TRBJ2-3, the V gene TRBV21-1; the D call in the table, TRBD1, was not verified against the DNA. TRBV21-1 is recorded as a pseudogene. The CDR3 has 16 amino acids. The CDR3, as DNA: TGTGCCAGCAGCAACGAGGGGACAGTGGAATCAGATACGCAGTATTTT. This encodes CASSNEGTVESDTQYF.

V is TRBV9 and J is TRBJ2-3; 7 nucleotides line up with TRBD2. The CDR3 contains 16 residues. Looked up from germline, CDR1 is SGDLS and CDR2 is YYNGEE. The trim removed 8 bases at V and 4 bases at J, leaving 16 bases unmatched. The CDR3 sequence is CASNPGTMLGSDTQYF. The CDR3 coding sequence is TGTGCCAGTAACCCAGGGACTATGCTTGGATCAGATACGCAGTATTTT.

This chain joins TRBV3-1 and TRBJ1-2; D perhaps matches TRBD1 (5 bases). Germline loops: CDR1 LGHDT, CDR2 YNNKEL (reference sequence). V was clipped by 1 base and J by 3 bases, with 12 bases between them. This CDR3 is built from 15 residues. In DNA, the CDR3 is TGTGCCAGCAGCCAAGTGAGTAGGGGCGACTATGGCTACACCTTC. Its protein product is CASSQVSRGDYGYTF.

This clonotype was counted only a few times. The J gene is TRBJ2-3, the V gene TRBV27; the match to TRBD1 covers 7 bases. Germline trimming cut 10 bases from V and 5 bases from J; bases unmatched to any gene: 15. The V gene's germline CDR1 is MNHEY and CDR2 SMNVEV (reference sequence). This CDR3 is 15 amino acids long. CDR3 protein: CATAVGGYLGDTQYF. The CDR3 DNA reads as TGTGCCACCGCGGTAGGGGGCTATTTAGGAGATACGCAGTATTTT.

Worth noting for this clonotype: An end of the junction differs from the germline gene, which may be a read error. The chain uses TRBV6-6 and TRBJ2-7; D is ambiguous. The CDR3 extends over 13 amino acids. Per germline, CDR1 MNHNY and CDR2 SVGAGI (reference sequence). CDR3 protein: CASSYADTYKQYF. The CDR3 DNA sequence: TGTGCCAGCAGTTACGCCGACACCTACAAGCAGTACTTC.

On this clonotype itself: Since a much larger clone is just one base distant, this may be a read error. The J gene is TRBJ2-6, the V gene TRBV29-1; D possibly corresponds to TRBD1 (5 bases). This CDR3 is built from 15 residues. The germline gives CDR1 SQVTM, CDR2 ANQGSEA. This chain's CDR3 is CSVELQGAGANVPTF. The CDR3 DNA reads as TGCAGCGTTGAACTGCAGGGTGCTGGGGCCAACGTCCCGACTTTC. Full variable domain (outside the CDR3, taken from reference TRBV29-1 and TRBJ2-6): SAVISQKPSRDICQRGTSLTIQCQVDSQVTMMFWYRQQPGQSLTLIATANQGSEATYESGFVIDKFPISRPNLTFSTLTVSNMSPEDSSIYLCSVELQGAGANVPTFGAGSRLTVL.

This clonotype was counted between two and nine times. V and J are TRBV4-2 and TRBJ2-5; maybe TRBD2 (5 bases). The CDR3 contains 14 residues. Trimming shortened V by 3 bases and J by 1 base, and 9 bases separated the two germline ends. The germline gives CDR1 LGHNA, CDR2 YNFKEQ. The CDR3 protein is CASSQESGQETQYF. The CDR3 coding sequence is TGTGCCAGCAGCCAGGAGAGCGGCCAAGAGACCCAGTACTTC.

The DNA of the CDR3 is TGTGCCAGCAGCTTGGCTGTTGCAGGGGGCACTGAAGCTTTCTTT. This gives the protein CASSLAVAGGTEAFF. The chain links TRBV5-5 to TRBJ1-1; 7 bases fit TRBD1. V lost 0 bases, J lost 4 bases, and 6 bases stayed unmatched. This CDR3 is built from 15 residues. CDR1 is SGHKS and CDR2 is YYEKEE in the germline V gene (reference sequence).

This chain uses TRBV5-4 with TRBJ2-1; D gene unclear. The germline V gene encodes CDR1 SGHNT and CDR2 YYREEE (reference sequence). The ends were cut back, 3 bases at V and 10 bases at J, with 11 bases in the middle. This CDR3 region has 12 residues. As DNA, the CDR3 is TGTGCCAGCAGCTATGGACGGTTCGAGCAGTTCTTC. It specifies CASSYGRFEQFF.

V and J are TRBV11-2 and TRBJ2-2; no firm D call. Germline values: CDR1 SGHAT, CDR2 FQNNGV. This CDR3 comprises 14 residues. V shed 2 bases and J shed 4 bases, with 8 bases lying between them. The CDR3 reads CASSLSISTGELFF. The CDR3 region has the DNA TGTGCCAGCAGCTTAAGTATCAGCACCGGGGAGCTGTTTTTT.

The rearrangement joins TRBV5-6 to TRBJ2-7; 7 bases agree with TRBD2. Germline V lookup: CDR1 SGHDT, CDR2 YYEEEE. Trimming took 3 bases from V and 0 from J; bases not matched to a gene: 6. The CDR3 consists of 15 residues. The CDR3 region has the DNA TGTGCCAGCAGCTCCCTCCGGACTAGCTCCTACGAGCAGTACTTC. Protein: CASSSLRTSSYEQYF.

This chain connects TRBV28 to TRBJ1-1; 10 bases align to TRBD1. This CDR3 comprises 15 residues. With V trimmed by 6 bases and J by 8 bases, 12 bases remained unmatched. CDR1 is MDHEN and CDR2 is SYDVKM in the germline V gene. Here the CDR3 reads CASSRTGTGVREAFF. CDR3 nucleotides: TGTGCCAGCAGCCGTACCGGGACAGGGGTTCGCGAAGCTTTCTTT.

In this sample, this clonotype turned up a few times. V usage is TRBV20-1 and J usage is TRBJ2-3; a weak D match, TRBD2 (6 bases). V lost 3 bases, J lost 6 bases, and 19 bases lay in between. The CDR3 runs 15 residues. From germline, CDR1 is DFQATT and CDR2 SNEGSKA (reference sequence). The CDR3, as DNA: TGCAGTGCTAGTGGGTCGGGAGTTACCACGGATACGCAGTATTTT. Its translation is CSASGSGVTTDTQYF.

The table lists this clonotype with many counts. The junction differs from germline at one of its ends, possibly a read error. The V and J genes are TRBV7-9 and TRBJ1-1; D not certain. The CDR3 sequence is 12 residues long. The germline V gene encodes CDR1 SEHNR and CDR2 FQNEAQ (reference sequence). CDR3 bases: TGCGCCAGCAGCTTTTCGGGAACTGAAGCTTTCTTT. This translates into CASSFSGTEAFF.

In the case of this clonotype: A much bigger clone sits one base away, suggesting this may be a read error. The genes are TRBV29-1 and TRBJ1-1, with TRBD1 as a possible D gene (6 bases). V lost 2 bases, J lost 8 bases, and 15 bases lay in between. Looked up from germline, CDR1 is SQVTM and CDR2 is ANQGSEA. The CDR3 totals 13 residues. CDR3 coding DNA: TGCAGCGTTGAATGGGGAACCAGGGGCGAAGCTTTCTTT. Residues: CSVEWGTRGEAFF.